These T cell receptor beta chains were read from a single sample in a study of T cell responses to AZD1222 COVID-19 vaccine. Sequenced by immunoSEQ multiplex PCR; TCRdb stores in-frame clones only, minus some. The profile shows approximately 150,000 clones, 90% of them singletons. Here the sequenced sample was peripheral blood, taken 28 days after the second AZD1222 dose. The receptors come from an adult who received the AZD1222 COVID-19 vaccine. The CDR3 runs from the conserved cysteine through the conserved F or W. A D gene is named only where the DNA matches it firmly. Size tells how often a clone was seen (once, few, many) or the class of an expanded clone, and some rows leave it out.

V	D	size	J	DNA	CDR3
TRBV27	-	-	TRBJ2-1	TGTGCCAGCAGCTGGAGCGGGAATGAGCAGTTCTTC	CASSWSGNEQFF
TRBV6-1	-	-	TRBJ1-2	TGTGCCAGCAGTGACATCCGACAGTACCCCTATGGCTACACCTTC	CASSDIRQYPYGYTF
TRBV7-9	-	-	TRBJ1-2	TGTGCCAGCAGCCGCGGGACGGCTTCTAACTATGGCTACACCTTC	CASSRGTASNYGYTF
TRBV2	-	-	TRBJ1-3	TGTGCCAGCAGTGATTGGGGAAACACCATATATTTT	CASSDWGNTIYF
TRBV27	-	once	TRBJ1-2	TGTGCCAGCAGGGCTAACTATGGCTACACCTTC	CASRANYGYTF
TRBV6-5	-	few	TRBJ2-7	TGTGCCAGCAGTCCCGGTTACAGTAAACACTACGAGCAGTACTTC	CASSPGYSKHYEQYF
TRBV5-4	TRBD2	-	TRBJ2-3	TGTGCCAGCAGCCCATCTAGCGGGAGTAAAGCAGATACGCAGTATTTT	CASSPSSGSKADTQYF
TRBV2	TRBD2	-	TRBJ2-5	TGTGCCAGCTATCCTAGCGGGAGTCGGGCGGGAGAGACCCAGTACTTC	CASYPSGSRAGETQYF
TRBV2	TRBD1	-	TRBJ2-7	TGTGCCAGCTCAGGACAGGGGACTACCTCCCAGCAGTACTTC	CASSGQGTTSQQYF
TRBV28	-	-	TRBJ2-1	TGTGCCAGCCGAGAGGTCAATGAGCAGTTCTTC	CASREVNEQFF
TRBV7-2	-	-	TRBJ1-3	TGTGCCAGCAGCGTAAGGGGGGCGAACTCTGGAAACACCATATATTTT	CASSVRGANSGNTIYF
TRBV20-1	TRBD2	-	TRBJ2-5	TGCAGTGCTAGTCGGCTAGCGGGAGTGGAGACCCAGTACTTC	CSASRLAGVETQYF
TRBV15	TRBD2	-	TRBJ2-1	TGTGCCACCAGCAGAGTTGGCGGGGGAGCCTCTGGGGAGCAGTTCTTC	CATSRVGGGASGEQFF
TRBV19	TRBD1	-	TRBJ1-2	TGTGCCAGTAGTCAATTAACCGGGACAGGGACCTATGGCTACACCTTC	CASSQLTGTGTYGYTF
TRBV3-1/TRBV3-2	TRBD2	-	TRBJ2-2	TGTGCCAGCAGCCCCCAACTAGCGGGAGTAGCCGGGGAGCTGTTTTTT	CASSPQLAGVAGELFF
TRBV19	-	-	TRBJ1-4	TGTGCCAGTAGTAAAGGTGAAAAACTGTTTTTT	CASSKGEKLFF
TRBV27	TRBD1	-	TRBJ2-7	TGTGCCAGCAGTCCCAGACAGGGTAGAAGCTCCTACGAGCAGTACTTC	CASSPRQGRSSYEQYF
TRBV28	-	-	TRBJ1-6	TGTGCCAGCAGGGAGGGCTCGAATAATTCACCCCTCCACTTT	CASREGSNNSPLHF
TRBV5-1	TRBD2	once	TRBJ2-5	TGCGCCAGCAGCCCGGGGACTAACCAAGAGACCCAGTACTTC	CASSPGTNQETQYF
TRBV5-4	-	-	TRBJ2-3	TGTGCCAGCAGCTTGGATGGCGGAGGGAGCACAGATACGCAGTATTTT	CASSLDGGGSTDTQYF
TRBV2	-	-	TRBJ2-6	TGTGCCAGCAGTGAAGATGGGGCGGGGAGCTCTGGGGCCAACGTCCTGACTTTC	CASSEDGAGSSGANVLTF
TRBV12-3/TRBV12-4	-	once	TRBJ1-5	TGTGCCAGCACCACGGCTTCCCATTCCCAGCATTTT	CASTTASHSQHF
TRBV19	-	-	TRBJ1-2	TGTGCCAGTAGGGGGGGTGTAACGGACGGCTACACCTTC	CASRGGVTDGYTF